This TCR beta chain was observed in a study of blood T cells in healthy people across ages. Findings and limits, study-wide: The study lacked donor CMV status, which possibly confounded expanded clonotype changes. Compared with aged donors, long-lived donors showed fewer expanded clones, suggesting selection. Per million T cells, the diversity of TCR beta decreased roughly linearly as age advanced.

V gave up 1 base and J gave up 9 bases; unmatched junction bases: 6. The CDR3 is 14 amino acids. Germline CDR1 LGHNA, CDR2 YSLEER. A J-beta primer mix and a sample-barcoded 5' primer were used in a second PCR of roughly 7 to 12 cycles. Each CDR3 protein is one row after TCRdb ran MiXCR on the 5' RACE reads. Altogether fewer than 1,000,000 distinct CDR3 sequences are present, around two fifths being singletons, with the ten largest covering around 21%. At least 5 micrograms of total RNA were extracted per sample. There are many counts of this clonotype. What it binds is not known. The TCR comes from a man in his 60s in good health. V gene TRBV4-3 combines with J gene TRBJ2-1, with 7 bases lining up with TRBD2. Input material: blood. Here the CDR3 DNA reads TGCGCCAGCAGCCAAGTGGGAGGGGCGCCTGAGCAGTTCTTC. Translation: CASSQVGGAPEQFF.